This T cell receptor beta chain was captured in a study of early T cells in non-severe SARS-CoV-2 infection. Unique molecular identifiers (one per individual cDNA molecule) were attached. TCRdb analysed the 5' RACE reads with MiXCR anew, one entry per CDR3 protein. The table has under 80,000 distinct CDR3 sequences, 11% seen once. The table lists this clonotype with many counts. V was pared by 2 bases and J by 3 bases, with 5 bases between. The germline V gene has CDR1 SGHRS and CDR2 YFSETQ. The CDR3 consists of 13 residues. This TCR was recovered from an adult who was a healthcare worker with PCR-confirmed SARS-CoV-2 infection or an uninfected control (not recorded which). The chain combines TRBV5-1 with TRBJ2-2; D is ambiguous. The sample taken for sequencing was whole blood. The CDR3 here is CASSFGDTGELFF. The CDR3 DNA reads TGCGCCAGCAGCTTTGGTGACACCGGGGAGCTGTTTTTT.